One sample yielded the 16 T cell receptor beta chains listed below, sequenced in a study of T cells after yellow fever vaccination. TCRdb fed the 5' RACE reads into MiXCR, producing one record per CDR3 protein. Of around 600,000 distinct CDR3 sequences in the sample, about 12% were seen once. This specimen was PBMCs, taken on the day of the yellow fever booster vaccination. The receptors were sampled from a man aged 25-45 years who received the YFV17D yellow fever vaccine.

In this sample, this clonotype turned up a few times. The rearrangement links TRBV7-2 to TRBJ2-1; no clear D. The CDR3 totals 15 residues. Trimming took 4 bases from V and 0 from J, leaving 10 bases between them. Germline CDR1 reads SGHTA; CDR2 reads FQGNSA. The CDR3 DNA sequence: TGTGCCAGCAGCTCCGTCAAGGGCTCCTACAATGAGCAGTTCTTC. It is translated as CASSSVKGSYNEQFF.

This clonotype was detected only once. The chain has TRBV9 and TRBJ2-1, with 8 bases lining up with TRBD1. The CDR3 runs to 17 residues. Trimming took 3 bases from V and 4 from J; bases not matched to a gene: 12. Germline values: CDR1 SGDLS, CDR2 YYNGEE. The CDR3 region has the DNA TGTGCCAGCAGCGCGCCCGTTGGGACAGGCCTTTACAATGAGCAGTTCTTC. Amino acid sequence: CASSAPVGTGLYNEQFF.

This clonotype showed up just a few times. The J gene is TRBJ2-5, the V gene TRBV12-3 or TRBV12-4; D is tentatively TRBD1 or TRBD2 (5 bases each). With 5 bases removed from V and 5 bases from J, the gap between germline ends came to 12 bases. The CDR3 has 13 amino acids. The CDR3 protein is CASSPGSIETQYF. The CDR3 bases are TGTGCCAGCAGTCCAGGGAGCATTGAGACCCAGTACTTC.

This clonotype has only a few counts. CDR3 in DNA: TGCGCCAGCAGGGAGGGAGCGGGAGGTTGGAACATTCAGTACTTC. Amino acid sequence: CASREGAGGWNIQYF. The rearrangement uses TRBV10-2 and TRBJ2-4, with 9 bases lining up with TRBD2. The CDR3 has 15 amino acids. V lost 6 bases to trimming and J lost 7 bases; unmatched junction nucleotides: 10. Germline assignment: CDR1 WSHSY and CDR2 SAAADI.

This clonotype was seen ten or more times. The chain is built from TRBV7-9 and TRBJ1-2; D is undetermined. Trimming took off 1 base at V and 4 bases at J, with 10 bases between the two ends. The CDR3 is 14 residues long. Germline V gives CDR1 SEHNR, CDR2 FQNEAQ (reference sequence). DNA of the CDR3: TGTGCCAGCAGCTTAGACGACGGAATCTATGGCTACACCTTC. Amino acid sequence: CASSLDDGIYGYTF.

This clonotype was detected only a few times. The chain carries TRBV7-9 and TRBJ2-5, with 7 bases identical to TRBD2. The CDR3 contains 16 residues. V was clipped by 1 base and J by 0 bases; unmatched bases: 5. Germline V gene data show CDR1 as SEHNR and CDR2 as FQNEAQ (reference sequence). DNA of the CDR3: TGTGCCAGCAGCTTAGAAACTAGCGTGTACCAAGAGACCCAGTACTTC. Translating it yields CASSLETSVYQETQYF.

This clonotype was seen only a few times. This chain joins TRBV5-1 and TRBJ1-2, with D perhaps matching TRBD1 (6 bases). CDR1 is SGHRS, CDR2 YFSETQ, per germline. The CDR3 contains 12 residues. Between the trimmed V and J ends, which lost 2 bases and 6 bases, there was a span of 8 bases. CDR3 loop: CASSLPGDGYTF. The CDR3 nucleotides read TGCGCCAGCAGCTTACCAGGGGATGGCTACACCTTC.

J is TRBJ2-7 and V is TRBV6-2 or TRBV6-3, with D possibly being TRBD2 (7 bases). CDR3 length equals 14 residues. Trimming took off 2 bases at V and 4 bases at J, with 12 bases between the two ends. Germline CDR1 is MNHEY and CDR2 is SVGEGT. The CDR3 DNA reads TGTGCCAGCAGTTACGCCGGGGGGCGATACGAGCAGTACTTC. Translation: CASSYAGGRYEQYF.

The chain combines TRBV12-3 or TRBV12-4 with TRBJ2-7; D gene ambiguous. The CDR3 loop spans 12 amino acids. V lost 7 bases and J lost 2, with 9 bases in between. The CDR3 DNA reads as TGTGCCAGCAAGGACGGAGCCTACGAGCAGTACTTC. This gives the protein CASKDGAYEQYF.

This clonotype has only a few counts. The chain couples TRBV6-2 or TRBV6-3 to TRBJ2-2, with D tentatively TRBD2 (6 bases). V was pared by 5 bases and J by 0 bases, with 13 bases between. Per the germline V gene, CDR1 is MNHEY and CDR2 is SVGEGT. The CDR3 loop spans 16 amino acids. The DNA of the CDR3 is TGTGCCAGCAGTGACGGTAGCGGAACGAACACCGGGGAGCTGTTTTTT. Translated: CASSDGSGTNTGELFF.

The genes are TRBV20-1 and TRBJ2-2; weak D call: TRBD1 (7 bases). CDR1 is DFQATT and CDR2 is SNEGSKA in the germline V gene (reference sequence). Trimming shortened V by 0 bases and J by 6 bases, and 20 bases separated the two germline ends. This CDR3 spans 17 amino acids. In DNA form, the CDR3 reads TGCAGTGCTAGAGAGTGGGTCGGAGGGGGCGTTTCCGGGGAGCTGTTTTTT. It translates to CSAREWVGGGVSGELFF.

The chain carries TRBV11-2 and TRBJ2-7, with D unresolved. CDR1 is SGHAT and CDR2 is FQNNGV in the germline V gene. V was shortened by 0 bases and J by 2 bases, with 11 bases between the two germline ends. The CDR3 contains 15 residues. The CDR3 protein is CASSLDRRHTYEQYF. As DNA, the CDR3 is TGTGCCAGCAGCTTAGATCGTCGCCACACCTACGAGCAGTACTTC.

The table lists this clonotype with many counts. This chain uses TRBV20-1 with TRBJ2-7; 9 bases are a match to TRBD2. Trimming took 1 base from V and 4 from J; bases not matched to a gene: 5. The CDR3 consists of 14 residues. Per the germline V gene, CDR1 is DFQATT and CDR2 is SNEGSKA (reference sequence). The CDR3 DNA sequence: TGCAGTGCTAGAGTCAGACTAGCGGAGTACGAGCAGTACTTC. It encodes CSARVRLAEYEQYF.

This clonotype was picked up a small number of times. This chain connects TRBV6-2 or TRBV6-3 to TRBJ2-3; D unresolved. The ends were cut back, 6 bases at V and 10 bases at J, with 20 bases in the middle. The CDR3 consists of 14 residues. Germline V gene data show CDR1 as MNHEY and CDR2 as SVGEGT. The CDR3 region is CASSRPDPSRAQYF. The CDR3 region has the DNA TGTGCCAGCAGCCGACCGGACCCTTCTAGGGCGCAGTATTTT.

A few counts support this clonotype. The gene calls are TRBV29-1 and TRBJ2-1; possible D gene TRBD2, 6 bases. Trimming removed 4 bases from V and 8 bases from J, with 12 bases in between. Germline assignment: CDR1 SQVTM and CDR2 ANQGSEA. The CDR3 covers 12 residues. For the CDR3, the DNA is TGCAGCGTTGGGACTACAACCGATGAGCAGTTCTTC. It translates to CSVGTTTDEQFF.

This clonotype was found a few times. V usage is TRBV6-5 and J usage is TRBJ1-4; the match to TRBD1 covers 9 bases. From germline, CDR1 is MNHEY and CDR2 SVGAGI. V lost 4 bases and J lost 11; bases outside the gene matches: 11. CDR3 length: 15 amino acids. The CDR3 reads CASSFPGTGLAKLFF. As DNA, the CDR3 is TGTGCCAGCAGTTTTCCAGGGACAGGGTTGGCGAAACTGTTTTTT.